Below, 8 T cell receptor beta chains from the same sample are listed, as sequenced in a study of beta chain features in type 1 diabetes. Study observations and caveats: In all four CD4+ subsets, TCRB CDR3 length was significantly, moderately reduced in type 1 diabetes.

The antigens of these receptors remain unknown. Sequenced material consisted of expressed TCRB transcripts (all of the isolated RNA was reverse transcribed). Produced via immunoSEQ multiplex PCR; TCRdb's table is partial and in-frame only. The data show 250,000 or so clones, with around 13% seen just once and almost 0.02% held by the top ten. The material sequenced was naive CD4+ T cells from blood. The source of these receptors is a man under 40 with type 1 diabetes.

In DNA, the CDR3 is TGTGCCATCAGTGAGGCCAAACAGGGGGTAGGGCAGTACTTC. Its protein is CAISEAKQGVGQYF. This chain connects TRBV10-3 to TRBJ2-7; 8 bases match TRBD1. J was trimmed by 9 bases and V by 2 bases; bases with no gene match: 9. The germline V gene has CDR1 ENHRY and CDR2 SYGVKD. The CDR3 has 14 residues.

The genes are TRBV11-2 and TRBJ2-1; 10 bases match TRBD2. Trimming took 4 bases from V and 1 from J; bases not matched to a gene: 7. Germline values: CDR1 SGHAT, CDR2 FQNNGV. This CDR3 comprises 17 residues. The CDR3 loop reads CASSSRPSGGSYNEQFF. The CDR3 DNA follows: TGTGCCAGCAGCTCAAGGCCTAGCGGGGGATCCTACAATGAGCAGTTCTTC.

This clone was found a few times. The chain employs TRBV7-9 and TRBJ2-1; 14 bases match TRBD2. Germline assignment: CDR1 SEHNR and CDR2 FQNEAQ (reference sequence). The CDR3 contains 15 residues. Trimming took 6 bases from V and 10 from J; bases not matched to a gene: 8. This CDR3 reads CASSVTSGGAREQFF. In DNA form, the CDR3 reads TGTGCCAGCAGTGTGACTAGCGGGGGGGCCCGGGAGCAGTTCTTC.

The V call is TRBV5-1, the J call TRBJ1-2; the D is unclear. V was trimmed by 4 bases and J by 1 base, leaving 5 bases between them. Per the germline V gene, CDR1 is SGHRS and CDR2 is YFSETQ. The CDR3 runs to 12 residues. The CDR3 bases are TGCGCCAGCAGCCTAAGTAACTATGGCTACACCTTC. Protein sequence: CASSLSNYGYTF.

This clone was observed a few times. V usage is TRBV5-1 and J usage is TRBJ2-1; tentatively, D is TRBD1 (6 bases). Trimming took off 0 bases at V and 0 bases at J, with 10 bases between the two ends. This CDR3 has 16 residues. CDR1 SGHRS and CDR2 YFSETQ come from the germline V gene. The CDR3 loop reads CASSLVPTGSYNEQFF. CDR3 coding DNA: TGCGCCAGCAGCTTGGTCCCGACAGGCTCCTACAATGAGCAGTTCTTC.

In its sample, this clone was seen a few times. This sample also contains other DNA sequences that code for the same CDR3. The chain employs TRBV7-9 and TRBJ2-2; a weak D match, TRBD1 (5 bases). Germline assignment: CDR1 SEHNR and CDR2 FQNEAQ (reference sequence). Trimming cost V 5 bases and J 1 base, with 8 bases left between them. The CDR3 runs 14 residues. The CDR3 DNA reads as TGTGCCAGCAGCCTAGGACAGAACACCGGGGAGCTGTTTTTT. Residues: CASSLGQNTGELFF. The complete variable domain, with remaining parts taken from reference TRBV7-9 and TRBJ2-2, reads DTGVSQNPRHKITKRGQNVTFRCDPISEHNRLYWYRQTLGQGPEFLTYFQNEAQLEKSRLLSDRFSAERPKGSFSTLEIQRTEQGDSAMYLCASSLGQNTGELFFGEGSRLTVL.

In this sample, this clone turned up a few times. The J gene is TRBJ2-7, the V gene TRBV30; TRBD2 aligns across 12 bases. V trimming: 4 bases; J trimming: 2 bases; junction bases outside the gene matches: 3. The CDR3 runs to 14 residues. CDR1 and CDR2 from the germline V gene are GTSNPN and SVGIG (reference sequence). CDR3 loop: CAWTLAGGPYEQYF. In DNA, the CDR3 is TGTGCCTGGACACTAGCGGGAGGCCCCTACGAGCAGTACTTC. Complete variable domain (other parts from reference TRBV30 and TRBJ2-7): SQTIHQWPATLVQPVGSPLSLECTVEGTSNPNLYWYRQAAGRGLQLLFYSVGIGQISSEVPQNLSASRPQDRQFILSSKKLLLSDSGFYLCAWTLAGGPYEQYFGPGTRLTVT.

This clone was counted a few times. The chain is built from TRBV5-1 and TRBJ2-5, with unresolved D. The CDR3 extends over 13 amino acids. V dropped 7 bases and J dropped 5 bases, with 15 bases sitting between them. The germline CDR1 and CDR2 sequences are SGHRS and YFSETQ. CDR3 sequence: CASATMFGETQYF. The CDR3 DNA is TGCGCCAGCGCCACTATGTTTGGGGAGACCCAGTACTTC. The full variable domain, completed using reference TRBV5-1 and TRBJ2-5, is KAGVTQTPRYLIKTRGQQVTLSCSPISGHRSVSWYQQTPGQGLQFLFEYFSETQRNKGNFPGRFSGRQFSNSRSEMNVSTLELGDSALYLCASATMFGETQYFGPGTRLLVL.